Listed here are 10 T cell receptor beta chains from one sample, sequenced in a study of cytomegalovirus exposure and HLA in healthy donors. This PCR relied on a set of 60 Vbeta primers and 13 Jbeta primers. Profiled with immunoSEQ multiplex PCR; TCRdb holds only in-frame clones, not every one. The sample shows roughly 170,000 clones, about three quarters of them seen only once. Sequencing was carried out using PBMCs. These receptors were collected from a girl under 18 in good health and CMV-seronegative.

The CDR3 is CASSYEGEGETQYF. In DNA form, the CDR3 reads TGTGCCAGCAGTTACGAGGGGGAAGGGGAGACCCAGTACTTC. This chain connects TRBV6-6 to TRBJ2-5; D may be TRBD1 (6 bases). From germline, CDR1 is MNHNY and CDR2 SVGAGI (reference sequence). The length of the CDR3 is 14 residues. V lost 2 bases to trimming and J lost 5 bases, with 12 bases between them.

A single count supports this clone. This sequence joins TRBV6-5 and TRBJ2-3, with 8 bases matching TRBD2. Looked up from germline, CDR1 is MNHEY and CDR2 is SVGAGI. Germline trimming cut 4 bases from V and 4 bases from J; bases unmatched to any gene: 7. This CDR3 comprises 15 residues. Here the CDR3 reads CASSWLGLGADTQYF. For the CDR3, the DNA is TGTGCCAGCAGTTGGCTGGGACTAGGAGCAGATACGCAGTATTTT.

The chain employs TRBV29-1 and TRBJ2-3, with D possibly matching TRBD1 (6 bases). The CDR3 consists of 13 residues. Germline lookup yields CDR1 SQVTM and CDR2 ANQGSEA. Trimming took off 7 bases at V and 1 base at J, with 12 bases between the two ends. CDR3 protein: CSAVRTGTDTQYF. The CDR3 DNA is TGCAGCGCAGTCAGGACAGGCACAGATACGCAGTATTTT.

The CDR3 sequence: CASSIGSGTLNEQFF. The CDR3 DNA reads TGTGCCAGTAGTATAGGCAGCGGGACTCTCAATGAGCAGTTCTTC. The chain joins TRBV19 to TRBJ2-1, with 7 bases fitting TRBD2. V lost 1 base to trimming and J lost 6 bases; unmatched junction nucleotides: 6. Germline V gene data show CDR1 as LNHDA and CDR2 as SQIVND (reference sequence). This CDR3 spans 15 amino acids.

This rearrangement joins TRBV10-3 to TRBJ2-3, with 9 bases fitting TRBD1. Germline V gene sequence: CDR1 ENHRY, CDR2 SYGVKD. With V trimmed by 11 bases and J by 4 bases, 13 bases remained unmatched. The CDR3 loop spans 15 amino acids. CDR3 in amino acids: CASRQGVSISDTQYF. In DNA form, the CDR3 reads TGTGCCTCGAGACAGGGGGTTTCAATTTCAGATACGCAGTATTTT.

This chain connects TRBV7-8 to TRBJ1-1; D gene ambiguous. CDR1 is SGHVS and CDR2 is FQNEAQ in the germline V gene. The V and J ends lost 7 bases and 4 bases respectively, with 13 bases between them. This CDR3 spans 13 amino acids. The CDR3 DNA reads as TGTGCCAGCACCATCGACGAGGGCACTGAAGCTTTCTTT. It encodes CASTIDEGTEAFF.

The chain combines TRBV5-1 with TRBJ1-2; D perhaps matches TRBD1 (6 bases). Germline CDR1 SGHRS, CDR2 YFSETQ. Trimming stripped 0 bases from V and 6 bases from J, with 15 bases between. This CDR3 is built from 15 residues. CDR3 in DNA: TGCGCCAGCAGCTTGGCCGGAGGGGGGGCAGATGGCTACACCTTC. Amino acid sequence: CASSLAGGGADGYTF.

Points on this clone: A junction boundary mismatches the germline segment, possibly from a read error. This chain connects TRBV5-5 to TRBJ1-2, with TRBD1 identical over 8 bases. CDR3 length equals 14 residues. CDR1 SGHKS and CDR2 YYEKEE come from the germline V gene (reference sequence). CDR3 coding DNA: TGTGCCAGCAGCTTGGAAGGACAGGGTATAGTAATGGCCTTC. This sequence encodes CASSLEGQGIVMAF.

The chain carries TRBV9 and TRBJ2-7; 7 bases match TRBD1. Germline loops: CDR1 SGDLS, CDR2 YYNGEE. This CDR3 region has 13 residues. V lost 3 bases and J lost 5; bases outside the gene matches: 5. As DNA, the CDR3 is TGTGCCAGCAGCGGAAACAGGGGCGACGAGCAGTACTTC. It codes for CASSGNRGDEQYF. The variable domain in full, with the rest retrieved from reference TRBV9 and TRBJ2-7, is DSGVTQTPKHLITATGQRVTLRCSPRSGDLSVYWYQQSLDQGLQFLIQYYNGEERAKGNILERFSAQQFPDLHSELNLSSLELGDSALYFCASSGNRGDEQYFGPGTRLTVT.

This clone turned up a few times. This chain joins TRBV2 and TRBJ1-1; 9 bases align to TRBD1. V trimming: 8 bases; J trimming: 4 bases; junction bases outside the gene matches: 11. The CDR3 sequence is 15 residues long. The germline gives CDR1 SNHLY, CDR2 FYNNEI. The CDR3 spells CASLGRDRVSTEAFF. The CDR3 DNA reads TGTGCCAGCTTGGGTAGGGACAGGGTGAGCACTGAAGCTTTCTTT.